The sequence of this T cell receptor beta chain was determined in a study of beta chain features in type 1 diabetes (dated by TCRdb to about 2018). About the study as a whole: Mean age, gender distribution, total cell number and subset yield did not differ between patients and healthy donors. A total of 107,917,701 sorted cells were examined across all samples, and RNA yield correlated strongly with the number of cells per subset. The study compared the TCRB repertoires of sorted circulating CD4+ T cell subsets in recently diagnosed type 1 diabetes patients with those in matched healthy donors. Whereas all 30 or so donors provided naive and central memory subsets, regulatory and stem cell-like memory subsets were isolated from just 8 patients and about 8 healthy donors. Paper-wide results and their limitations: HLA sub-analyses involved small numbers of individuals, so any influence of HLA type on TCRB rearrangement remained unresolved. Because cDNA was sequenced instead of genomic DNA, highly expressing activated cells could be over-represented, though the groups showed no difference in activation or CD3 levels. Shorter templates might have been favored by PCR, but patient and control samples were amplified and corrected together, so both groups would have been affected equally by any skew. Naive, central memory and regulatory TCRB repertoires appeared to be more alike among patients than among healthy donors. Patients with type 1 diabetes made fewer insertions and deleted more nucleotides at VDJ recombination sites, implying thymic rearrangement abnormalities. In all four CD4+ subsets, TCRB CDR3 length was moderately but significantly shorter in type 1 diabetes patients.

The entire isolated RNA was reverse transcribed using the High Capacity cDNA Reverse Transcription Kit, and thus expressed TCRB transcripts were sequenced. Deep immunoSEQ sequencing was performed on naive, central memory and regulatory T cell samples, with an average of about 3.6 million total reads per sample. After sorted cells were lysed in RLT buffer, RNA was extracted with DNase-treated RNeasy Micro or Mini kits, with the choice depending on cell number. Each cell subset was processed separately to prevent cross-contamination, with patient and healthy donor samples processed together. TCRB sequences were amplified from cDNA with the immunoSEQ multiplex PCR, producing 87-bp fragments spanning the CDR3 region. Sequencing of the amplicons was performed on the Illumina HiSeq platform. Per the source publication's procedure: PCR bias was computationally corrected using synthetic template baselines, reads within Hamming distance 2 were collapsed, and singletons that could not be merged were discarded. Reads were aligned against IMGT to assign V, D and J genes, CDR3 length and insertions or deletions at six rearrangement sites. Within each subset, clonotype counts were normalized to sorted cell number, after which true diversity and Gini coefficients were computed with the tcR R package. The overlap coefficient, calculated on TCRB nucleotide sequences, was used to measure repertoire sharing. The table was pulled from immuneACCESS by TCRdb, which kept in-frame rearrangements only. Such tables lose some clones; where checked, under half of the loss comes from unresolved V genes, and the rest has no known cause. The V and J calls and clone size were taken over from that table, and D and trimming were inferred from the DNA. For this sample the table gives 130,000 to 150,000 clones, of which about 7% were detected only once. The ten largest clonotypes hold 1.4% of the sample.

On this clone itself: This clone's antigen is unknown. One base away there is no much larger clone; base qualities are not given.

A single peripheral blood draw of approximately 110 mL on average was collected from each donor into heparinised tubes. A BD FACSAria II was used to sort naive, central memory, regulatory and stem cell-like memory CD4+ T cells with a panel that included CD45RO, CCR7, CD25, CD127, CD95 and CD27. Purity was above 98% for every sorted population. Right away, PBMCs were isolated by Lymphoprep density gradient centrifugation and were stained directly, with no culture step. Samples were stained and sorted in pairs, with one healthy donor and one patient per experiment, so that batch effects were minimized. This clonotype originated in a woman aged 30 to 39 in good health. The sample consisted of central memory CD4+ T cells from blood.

The bases are TGCGCCAGCACCCCGGGAACCAGCACAGATACGCAGTATTTT. Translated, it reads CASTPGTSTDTQYF. In this chain, TRBV4-1 is recombined with TRBJ2-3; TRBD2 is possibly the D segment (5 matching bases). The junction shows trimming of 7 bases on V and 0 bases on J, plus 11 bases between the germline ends. The germline V gene yields MGHRA for CDR1 and YSYEKL for CDR2. The CDR3 measures 14 amino acids from cysteine to phenylalanine. The kept DNA is CDR3 alone, 42 bases in frame from the first base.